The source of this T cell receptor (beta chain) is a study of human T cells and chemical hapten exposure (dated by TCRdb to 2020 to 2022). Some background on the complete study: For sensitization, 2% DPC in acetone was applied to a 2 cm by 2 cm area of upper inner arm skin. Throughout the roughly 24-week study period, patients were also given weekly therapeutic DPC doses on the scalp. Patch testing was performed on the upper back with Finn chambers containing 0.01% DPC, and the patch tests were scored after 6 days according to International Contact Dermatitis Research Group standards. The mostly female patient cohort included alopecia areata with under or over 50% scalp involvement, alopecia totalis and alopecia universalis. Libraries were combined into a pool for sequencing, and differences in TCR yield between samples came mainly from small differences in library volumes within the pool. The study tracked peripheral blood TCR repertoire changes in vivo during primary and secondary sensitization to the hapten diphenylcyclopropenone (DPC) in alopecia patients. Blood samples were taken from patients before sensitization (week 0) and at 2, 6 and about 24 weeks after DPC sensitization. For TCR sequencing, blood came from 25 to 30 alopecia patients at anywhere from one to four time points (pre-sensitization, 2, 6 and 24 weeks).

What the research found in general, with its limitations: After repeated subsampling, the strength of the expansion versus patch-test correlation and the threshold at which it became significant changed. All patients had alopecia, a presumed autoimmune disease, so their immune response might differ from that of healthy individuals. DPC sensitization did not change the number of TCRs with a frequency above 1 in 1000, and there was no evidence of changes in global repertoire structure. Expanded TCRs formed significantly more large CDR3 similarity clusters than pre-sensitization or healthy control sets, consistent with antigen-driven responses. Patch test score correlated positively with the number of PT1 expanded TCRs, reaching significance at thresholds 8, 16 and 32 but not at 4.

Library creation used RACE. The sample was run on a NextSeq 500. During library preparation, unique molecular identifiers were attached to individual cDNA molecules so that TCRs could be counted quantitatively and reproducibly. Each blood RNA sample was used to sequence both TCR alpha and TCR beta chains. As for the authors' bioinformatics: The median number of TCRs per sample was 95,638, ranging from roughly 23,224 to 700,000. V, J and CDR3 annotation of the TCR reads was carried out using the Decombinator software suite. Every sample was subsampled to the same number of TCRs (28,000) for the PS versus PT1 abundance plots. Expanded TCRs were defined as absent before sensitization and observed at least eight times at the 2-week time point. In-frame beta chains were kept once TCRdb had trimmed the public reads at Q25 with fastp and called clones with MiXCR. Every distinct CDR3 protein forms one entry, paired with its most common genes and DNA. TCRdb, rather than the study authors, made the V and J calls. The sample table holds over 65,000 distinct CDR3 sequences, of which around a tenth were seen once. Jointly, the top ten make up about 4% of the sample.

This clonotype has at least ten counts. No antigen is known for it. No base qualities exist here, and no much larger clone lies one base off it. Reading the label with the study, this specimen's time point is: patch test 1, 2 weeks after DPC sensitization. Explained via the paper, the treatment or condition label denotes: therapeutic diphenylcyclopropenone sensitization with weekly scalp DPC. At every patch-test visit, the blood draw took place before the patch test was put on. To be eligible, patients had to be aged 18 to 70, diagnosed with alopecia and judged suitable for DPC therapy, while pregnant patients were excluded. Total RNA was isolated from unfractionated whole blood collected in Tempus Blood RNA tubes. This specimen was whole blood, taken in connection with sensitization to the hapten diphenylcyclopropenone (DPC). The sequence was obtained from a woman aged 45-59 years with alopecia areata. Some clones in this sample may be carry-over from other donors' samples.

Read as DNA, the sequence is TGTGCCAGCTCACCACCGACAGGCGTAAACACTGAAGCTTTCTTT. The encoded protein is CASSPPTGVNTEAFF. The rearrangement joined TRBV18 to TRBJ1-1, and the D gene may be TRBD1, 6 bases matching. The germline V gene gives CDR1 as KGHSH and CDR2 as LQKENI. Reading from cysteine to phenylalanine, the CDR3 counts 15 amino acids. Just CDR3 DNA is preserved here, 45 bases in frame from base 1. V and J are truncated by 0 bases and 2 bases respectively, leaving an intervening sequence of 10 bases. Where the CDR3 stops, the reference TRBV18 and TRBJ1-1 genes take over; the full variable domain is NAGVMQNPRHLVRRRGQEARLRCSPMKGHSHVYWYRQLPEEGLKFMVYLQKENIIDESGMPKERFSAEFPKEGPSILRIQQVVRGDSAAYFCASSPPTGVNTEAFFGQGTRLTVV.